This T cell receptor (beta chain) was sequenced for a study of T cell changes during pregnancy in multiple sclerosis. Repertoires were generated with immunoSEQ multiplex PCR, while TCRdb's copy carries only in-frame clones and drops some. The table lists about 75,000 clones, roughly 90% of them singletons. This CDR3 spans 13 amino acids. Germline V lookup: CDR1 SGHNT, CDR2 YYREEE (reference sequence). The trim removed 7 bases at V and 1 base at J, leaving 5 bases unmatched. Material: peripheral blood, obtained in the first trimester of pregnancy. V usage is TRBV5-4 and J usage is TRBJ2-7; 7 bases fit TRBD1. The TCR sequence derives from a female donor in good health, enrolled as a control in a pregnancy study. CDR3 nucleotides: TGTGCCAGCGGACGGGACAGTTCCTACGAGCAGTACTTC. It yields the protein CASGRDSSYEQYF.